This entry features one T cell receptor beta chain sequence. Its recognized antigen is unknown. Base qualities were left out, and no much larger clone turns up one base away. Participants in the prospective study were aged roughly 18 to 90 years, lived in 20 to 25 United States geographic areas, and enrolled through a virtual design. In the prospective study, participants were assigned to cohorts based on the clinical history participants reported in a screening survey and a study questionnaire. For ImmuneRACE Cohort 3, a participant was defined as recovered based on two consecutive negative NP/OP PCR tests, clearance by a healthcare professional, or resolution of symptoms. In the prospective study, whole blood, serum and a nasopharyngeal or oropharyngeal swab were collected from each participant by mobile phlebotomists. Prospective study participants could optionally give additional blood draws and questionnaires over an approximately two-month period. Before DNA extraction, prospective study blood samples were shipped either frozen or at room temperature.

The CDR3 has 15 amino acids, counting the end cysteine and phenylalanine. Here the CDR3 DNA is all that survives: 45 bases in frame from base 1. CDR1 and CDR2 are read off the germline V gene as SGHRS and YFSETQ. V lost 0 bases and J lost 10 bases; the stretch between them is 14 bases long. The source of the sample is a study of blood T cell repertoires in COVID-19 (dated by TCRdb to between 2020 and 2021). Regarding the complete study: The collaborator samples originated in the United States, Italy and Spain and spanned the acute and convalescent phases of COVID-19. The material from the prospective study consisted of cDNA or gDNA derived from T cells, B-cell-depleted T cells, or PBMCs. Where HLA class I and class II types were available, the types were taken from metadata supplied by the sample provider, not from assay-based typing. The sample metadata nearly always contained a de-identified subject ID, COVID-19 status, age in years and sex. The samples were drawn from two sources: the first 160 participants of the ongoing ImmuneRACE study, and fewer than 1,500 subjects contributed by 6 global collaborators. A freely available public database, intended as a resource for researchers studying the immune response to SARS-CoV-2, is where the repertoires were released. Deeply sampled blood TCRbeta repertoires from subjects exposed to, actively infected with, or recovered from COVID-19 were included in the dataset. Points the paper makes about the study in general: The quantity of clinical and demographic metadata differed by source and by participant and was supplied without curation.

The immunoSEQ Assay, a bias-controlled multiplex PCR, was used to amplify TCRbeta CDR3 regions from genomic DNA. The paper's data handling went like this. The number of nucleated cells in each sample was estimated from the amplification of reference gene primers within the assay. Sequence reads were collapsed and filtered to measure the absolute abundance of every unique TCRbeta CDR3 rearrangement. For each sample, productive Simpson clonality was calculated as the square root of Simpson's diversity index across productive rearrangements. What TCRdb holds here is the immuneACCESS table cut down to in-frame rearrangements. Part of the clones is not present; checked against another copy, under half of the missing clones reflect an unresolved V gene, and the others are unexplained. Clone size and the V and J calls come from that table; the DNA yielded D and trimming. Within this sample are about 270,000 clones, with 85% to 90% of them counted one time only. Of the sample, around 15% is held by the ten largest clones.

Specimen: PBMCs or T cells enriched from blood (not recorded which). In this chain, TRBV5-1 is recombined with TRBJ1-6, with a tentative D gene TRBD1 over 5 matching bases. The clonotype originates from a man aged 18 to 29 who had recovered from COVID-19. In nucleotide form, the sequence is TGCGCCAGCAGCTTGGCTGGGCAGGGCGAATCACCCCTCCACTTT. Its protein reads: CASSLAGQGESPLHF.